The 30 T cell receptor beta chains in this list originate from one sample, sequenced in a study of CD8+CD57+ T cells in acquired aplastic anemia. Flow cytometry had shown expanded CD8+CD57+ cells in the patients chosen for sequencing. The template for TCR beta VDJ and CDR3 sequence profiling was genomic DNA. TCRdb independently ran MiXCR on the reads; one entry per CDR3 protein. The sample holds about 98,000 distinct CDR3 sequences, about 67% seen once. The source material was sorted CD4+, CD8+, or CD8+CD57+ T cells (not recorded which) from PBMCs. The origin of the receptors is a human donor with aplastic anemia.

J is TRBJ2-2 and V is TRBV20-1; TRBD1 matches 7 bases. There are 14 residues in the CDR3. Germline trimming cut 4 bases from V and 0 bases from J; bases unmatched to any gene: 2. Looked up from germline, CDR1 is DFQATT and CDR2 is SNEGSKA (reference sequence). The CDR3 DNA follows: TGCAGTGCTACGCAGGGGGCGAACACCGGGGAGCTGTTTTTT. Encoded protein: CSATQGANTGELFF.

This chain joins TRBV11-2 and TRBJ1-3; no definite D call. Germline V gives CDR1 SGHAT, CDR2 FQNNGV. The CDR3 is 15 amino acids. Trimming removed 4 bases from V and 0 bases from J, with 10 bases in between. The CDR3 loop reads CASSSRLSSGNTIYF. The DNA for the CDR3 is TGTGCCAGCAGCTCCCGACTGAGCTCTGGAAACACCATATATTTT.

The J gene is TRBJ2-7, the V gene TRBV19; 7 bases match TRBD1. The CDR3 length is 12 residues. Germline V gene lookup returns CDR1 LNHDA and CDR2 SQIVND (reference sequence). V shed 9 bases and J 4 bases; nucleotides not matched to a gene: 6. In DNA form, the CDR3 reads TGTGCCAGCCGGGGACAGAAATACGAGCAGTACTTC. It translates to CASRGQKYEQYF.

The chain couples TRBV10-3 to TRBJ1-2, with TRBD1 matching 12 bases. This CDR3 is built from 16 residues. V was clipped by 2 bases and J by 5 bases; unmatched bases: 6. Germline lookup yields CDR1 ENHRY and CDR2 SYGVKD. CDR3 loop: CAISEPGQGAWYGYTF. Written as DNA, the CDR3 is TGTGCCATCAGTGAGCCGGGACAGGGGGCATGGTATGGCTACACCTTC.

This clonotype has more than one count but fewer than ten. V gene TRBV10-1 combines with J gene TRBJ2-3; D is perhaps TRBD1 or TRBD2 (5 bases each). The CDR3 has 14 amino acids. Trimming removed 6 bases at V and 1 base at J, with 11 bases between. Germline lookup yields CDR1 WNHNN and CDR2 SYGVQD (reference sequence). The CDR3 protein is CASSRDGGTDTQYF. CDR3 nucleotides: TGCGCCAGCAGCAGGGACGGGGGCACAGATACGCAGTATTTT.

This clonotype was counted between two and nine times. The J gene is TRBJ2-7, the V gene TRBV20-1; D is possibly TRBD2 (5 bases). V gave up 0 bases and J gave up 4 bases, with 13 bases separating them. The germline gives CDR1 DFQATT, CDR2 SNEGSKA (reference sequence). The CDR3 length is 14 residues. The CDR3 bases are TGCAGTGCTAGAGAAGCGGTACGGATGTACGAGCAGTACTTC. This codes for CSAREAVRMYEQYF.

V and J are TRBV5-6 and TRBJ1-2; D may be TRBD1 (5 bases). Trimming removed 1 base from V and 2 bases from J, with 9 bases in between. From germline, CDR1 is SGHDT and CDR2 YYEEEE. The CDR3 has 14 residues. CDR3 bases: TGTGCCAGCAGCTTGCCCCAGGGAAACTATGGCTACACCTTC. Translation gives CASSLPQGNYGYTF. Complete variable domain (other parts from reference TRBV5-6 and TRBJ1-2): DAGVTQSPTHLIKTRGQQVTLRCSPKSGHDTVSWYQQALGQGPQFIFQYYEEEERQRGNFPDRFSGHQFPNYSSELNVNALLLGDSALYLCASSLPQGNYGYTFGSGTRLTVV.

This clonotype was detected only a few times. At one of its ends the junction is not consistent with the germline gene, which may arise from a read error. V usage is TRBV20-1 and J usage is TRBJ2-7, with unresolved D. The germline V gene has CDR1 DFQATT and CDR2 SNEGSKA (reference sequence). There are 10 residues in the CDR3. The CDR3 reads CSAMDYEQYF. In DNA, the CDR3 is TGCAGCGCTATGGACTACGAGCAGTACTTC.

The CDR3 sequence: CSARDPPVSGTRGSSYEQYF. CDR3 nucleotides: TGCAGTGCTAGAGATCCCCCCGTTAGCGGGACGCGGGGCAGCTCCTACGAGCAGTACTTC. The genes are TRBV20-1 and TRBJ2-7, with TRBD2 matching 8 bases. Trimming removed 0 bases from V and 0 bases from J; junction bases left unmatched: 19. CDR1 and CDR2 (germline): DFQATT, SNEGSKA (reference sequence). CDR3 length equals 20 residues.

On this clonotype itself: Since a much larger clone is just one base distant, this may be a read error. The missing conserved phenylalanine or tryptophan at the end of this CDR3 makes a read error likely. This chain links TRBV6-1 with TRBJ2-7; TRBD2 agrees at 7 bases. This CDR3 contains 13 residues. Unmatched junction bases numbered 9, after V lost 11 bases and J lost 2 bases. Germline V CDR1 and CDR2: MNHNS, SASEGT. The CDR3 nucleotides read TGTGCCGTTGGTCAGCGGGATGCCTACGAGCAGTACCTC. This sequence encodes CAVGQRDAYEQYL.

Details on this clonotype: At one of its ends the junction is not consistent with the germline gene, which may arise from a read error. This chain joins TRBV7-9 and TRBJ1-5; no definite D call. CDR3 length equals 15 residues. Germline V CDR1 and CDR2: SEHNR, FQNEAQ (reference sequence). As DNA, the CDR3 is TGTGCCAGCAGCTTAGCGAGGTTAGGGAATCAGCTCCAGCATTTT. Translation gives CASSLARLGNQLQHF.

The rearrangement uses TRBV2 and TRBJ2-7, with TRBD2 matching over 8 bases. V lost 6 bases to trimming and J lost 4 bases; unmatched junction nucleotides: 14. Germline CDR1 SNHLY, CDR2 FYNNEI. There are 16 residues in the CDR3. This CDR3 reads CASRARAGSGSYEQYF. The CDR3 DNA reads TGTGCCAGCAGAGCCCGAGCAGGGAGCGGGAGTTACGAGCAGTACTTC. Based on the CDR3 plus reference TRBV2 and TRBJ2-7, the full variable domain is EPEVTQTPSHQVTQMGQEVILRCVPISNHLYFYWYRQILGQKVEFLVSFYNNEISEKSEIFDDQFSVERPDGSNFTLKIRSTKLEDSAMYFCASRARAGSGSYEQYFGPGTRLTVT.

CDR3 bases: TGTGCCAGCAGTGACGGAGGAACGAATCAGCCCCAGCATTTT. Protein sequence: CASSDGGTNQPQHF. The chain couples TRBV2 to TRBJ1-5; D is uncertain. Germline CDR1 is SNHLY and CDR2 is FYNNEI. The CDR3 extends over 14 amino acids. Trimming took 3 bases from V and 4 from J, leaving 10 bases between them. Full variable domain (outside the CDR3, taken from reference TRBV2 and TRBJ1-5): EPEVTQTPSHQVTQMGQEVILRCVPISNHLYFYWYRQILGQKVEFLVSFYNNEISEKSEIFDDQFSVERPDGSNFTLKIRSTKLEDSAMYFCASSDGGTNQPQHFGDGTRLSIL.

DNA for the CDR3: TGTGCCATCAAGGGGACAGCGCCGCTCTACACCTTC. Translating it yields CAIKGTAPLYTF. This chain links TRBV10-3 with TRBJ1-2; 7 nucleotides line up with TRBD1. The CDR3 contains 12 residues. Germline V gene sequence: CDR1 ENHRY, CDR2 SYGVKD. J lost 10 bases, V lost 7 bases, and 9 bases had no gene match.

This clonotype was observed a few times. This chain connects TRBV10-3 to TRBJ2-3; 7 positions match TRBD2. Germline V gene data show CDR1 as ENHRY and CDR2 as SYGVKD. Trimming removed 5 bases from V and 1 base from J; junction bases left unmatched: 3. This CDR3 has 14 amino acids. CDR3 sequence reads: CAISRSGGTDTQYF. The CDR3 bases are TGTGCCATCAGTAGAAGCGGGGGCACAGATACGCAGTATTTT.

V usage is TRBV29-1 and J usage is TRBJ2-3, with D possibly matching TRBD1 (5 bases). Trimming took 7 bases from V and 5 from J, leaving 13 bases between them. CDR1 is SQVTM and CDR2 is ANQGSEA in the germline V gene. This CDR3 contains 12 residues. CDR3 DNA sequence: TGCAGCGCAGTGGGGCTAGAAGATACGCAGTATTTT. It encodes CSAVGLEDTQYF.

About this clonotype itself: The junction does not match germline at one end; this may be a read error. This chain joins TRBV25-1 and TRBJ1-3, with 7 bases aligning to TRBD1. Germline V gene sequence: CDR1 MGHDK, CDR2 SYGVNS. This CDR3 has 15 residues. The CDR3 loop is CASSLDRSSGTTIYF. CDR3 DNA: TGTGCCAGCAGCTTGGACAGGAGCTCTGGAACCACCATATATTTT.

CDR3 DNA: TGCAGTGCTAGAGCAGGGCCTGGGGAGCTGTTTTTT. Protein: CSARAGPGELFF. The V and J genes are TRBV20-1 and TRBJ2-2, with a possible D match to TRBD1 (5 bases). Per the germline V gene, CDR1 is DFQATT and CDR2 is SNEGSKA (reference sequence). Trimming took off 1 base at V and 8 bases at J, with 8 bases between the two ends. The CDR3 is made up of 12 amino acids.

The genes are TRBV7-8 and TRBJ1-3; no clear D. V lost 4 bases and J lost 0, with 13 bases in between. The CDR3 contains 16 residues. CDR1 is SGHVS and CDR2 is FQNEAQ in the germline V gene. This chain's CDR3 is CASSSRGKSSGNTIYF. The CDR3 DNA reads as TGTGCCAGCAGCTCGCGGGGTAAGAGCTCTGGAAACACCATATATTTT.

The gene calls are TRBV7-9 and TRBJ1-4; weak D call: TRBD1 (5 bases). The CDR3 sequence is 14 residues long. V dropped 3 bases and J dropped 4 bases, with 9 bases sitting between them. Germline V lookup: CDR1 SEHNR, CDR2 FQNEAQ (reference sequence). CDR3 region: CASSLGQNNEKLFF. CDR3 DNA sequence: TGTGCCAGCAGCTTGGGGCAGAATAATGAAAAACTGTTTTTT.

Within the sample, this clonotype is medium-sized. The chain joins TRBV29-1 to TRBJ1-2; 10 bases align to TRBD1. The CDR3 contains 17 residues. V shed 5 bases, J shed 5 bases, and the junction held 17 bases outside the gene matches. Germline V lookup: CDR1 SQVTM, CDR2 ANQGSEA. The CDR3 sequence: CSVPQRRGTGVDYGYTF. CDR3 sequence (DNA): TGCAGCGTTCCCCAAAGGCGTGGGACAGGGGTAGATTATGGCTACACCTTC.

The chain links TRBV15 to TRBJ2-7; D is unclear. The CDR3 extends over 11 amino acids. The germline gives CDR1 LNHNV, CDR2 YYDKDF (reference sequence). V lost 3 bases, J lost 5 bases, and 5 bases lay in between. CDR3 DNA sequence: TGTGCCACCAGCAGCACTAACGAGCAGTACTTC. Its translation is CATSSTNEQYF.

This clonotype occurred a few times. The junction departs from the called germline gene at one end, perhaps through a read error. The chain recombines TRBV7-7 with TRBJ2-7, with D unresolved. This CDR3 is built from 13 residues. Germline loops: CDR1 SSHAT, CDR2 FNYEAQ (reference sequence). CDR3 DNA sequence: TGTGCTAGCAGCTCCTCACAAGGCTACGAGCAGTACTTC. It translates to CASSSSQGYEQYF.

The chain carries TRBV19 and TRBJ1-1; D call uncertain. The V gene's germline CDR1 is LNHDA and CDR2 SQIVND (reference sequence). Trimming pared 4 bases from V and 8 bases from J, leaving 11 bases between. There are 12 residues in the CDR3. The CDR3 DNA reads as TGTGCCAGTAGTACCGCACCCTGGGAAGCTTTCTTT. Amino acids: CASSTAPWEAFF.

This chain links TRBV20-1 with TRBJ2-7; D is undetermined. The CDR3 covers 12 residues. Trimming removed 6 bases at V and 3 bases at J, with 12 bases between. Germline loops: CDR1 DFQATT, CDR2 SNEGSKA (reference sequence). CDR3 in amino acids: CSATETSYEQYF. DNA for the CDR3: TGCAGTGCGACCGAGACAAGCTACGAGCAGTACTTC.

This clonotype was found many times. CDR3 in DNA: TGTGCCAGCAGCCCCAGGGACAGCCACGAGCAGTACTTC. Encoded protein: CASSPRDSHEQYF. The rearrangement uses TRBV7-9 and TRBJ2-7, with 7 bases aligning to TRBD1. With 5 bases clipped from V and 5 bases from J, the junction kept 6 bases outside the gene matches. The CDR3 contains 13 residues. The germline V gene has CDR1 SEHNR and CDR2 FQNEAQ (reference sequence).

The chain links TRBV24-1 to TRBJ2-1, with D unresolved. This CDR3 is built from 13 residues. The V gene lost 5 bases and the J gene lost 8 bases, with 12 bases spanning the gap. Germline V gene sequence: CDR1 KGHDR, CDR2 SFDVKD. The CDR3 DNA reads TGTGCCACCAGTGGTCCGGGTAGGGATGAGCAGTTCTTC. Amino acids: CATSGPGRDEQFF.

This chain uses TRBV24-1 with TRBJ2-7; TRBD1 or TRBD2 may be the D gene (6 bases each). V lost 4 bases, J lost 5 bases, and 20 bases lay in between. The CDR3 contains 16 residues. Germline CDR1 reads KGHDR; CDR2 reads SFDVKD. CDR3 residues: CATSDGWGRGIDEQYF. In nucleotides, the CDR3 is TGTGCCACCAGTGACGGTTGGGGGCGCGGGATAGACGAGCAGTACTTC.

The chain uses TRBV7-3 and TRBJ2-5; D remains unclear. CDR1 and CDR2 from the germline V gene are SGHTA and FQGTGA. Trimming pared 5 bases from V and 3 bases from J, leaving 10 bases between. The CDR3 sequence is 13 residues long. CDR3 bases: TGTGCCAGCAGCCGGATGGCGGAAGAGACCCAGTACTTC. This gives the protein CASSRMAEETQYF.

The V call is TRBV10-3, the J call TRBJ2-1, with 8 bases aligning to TRBD2. The CDR3 has 19 amino acids. Germline-derived CDR1 and CDR2 are ENHRY and SYGVKD. The junction had 10 bases not matched to a gene; V was cut back by 0 bases and J by 0 bases. This CDR3 reads CAISESRGEKRGSYNEQFF. The CDR3 DNA sequence: TGTGCCATCAGTGAGTCGCGGGGGGAGAAGCGGGGCTCCTACAATGAGCAGTTCTTC.